Below, one T cell receptor (beta chain) is given with its context. The CDR3 runs to 12 residues. Between the trimmed V and J ends, which lost 5 bases and 3 bases, there was a span of 7 bases. From germline, CDR1 is ENHRY and CDR2 SYGVKD. As processed by the authors: Amplification of reference gene primers provided the estimated nucleated cell counts. The assay was immunoSEQ multiplex PCR, and TCRdb's table has in-frame clones only and misses some. V and J calls and clone size are given by that table; D and trimming were obtained from the DNA. The table has approximately 160,000 clones, more than 75% seen once; the top ten hold over 15%. This sample was included in a study of blood T cell repertoires in COVID-19.

The chain uses TRBV10-3 and TRBJ1-1; no firm D call. The sequence was obtained from a man aged 55 to 70 with active or convalescent COVID-19. Sequenced material: peripheral blood. As DNA, the CDR3 is TGTGCCATCAGTTCTCGGGACACTGAAGCTTTCTTT. The encoded protein is CAISSRDTEAFF.